One and the same sample provided the 14 T cell receptor beta chains below, sequenced in a study of identical twins. MiXCR was run by TCRdb on the 5' RACE reads, yielding one entry per CDR3 protein. The sample lists 450,000 or so distinct CDR3 sequences; 13% to 15% were seen once. These data were likewise used in another study, on yellow fever vaccine responses in identical twins.

The sample taken for sequencing was CD4+ T cells sorted from blood. These receptor sequences come from a woman aged 18-29 years in good health.

The gene calls are TRBV29-1 and TRBJ2-7; 10 nucleotides align to TRBD1. V gave up 6 bases and J gave up 2 bases; unmatched junction bases: 4. The CDR3 loop spans 13 amino acids. CDR1 and CDR2 from the germline V gene are SQVTM and ANQGSEA. DNA of the CDR3: TGCAGCGTCAGGGACAGGGGCGCCTACGAGCAGTACTTC. It specifies CSVRDRGAYEQYF.

This clonotype came up a few times. The gene calls are TRBV3-1 and TRBJ2-7; D might be TRBD2 (5 bases). The CDR3 contains 14 residues. The V end was cut by 4 bases, the J end by 3 bases, with 13 bases between. The germline V gene has CDR1 LGHDT and CDR2 YNNKEL (reference sequence). DNA for the CDR3: TGTGCCAGCAGCCTACAAACGGGAAACTACGAGCAGTACTTC. This sequence encodes CASSLQTGNYEQYF.

This clonotype was seen more than once but under ten times. The chain employs TRBV28 and TRBJ1-6, with 7 bases matching TRBD1. Looked up from germline, CDR1 is MDHEN and CDR2 is SYDVKM. The length of the CDR3 is 12 residues. The V gene end was trimmed by 6 bases and the J gene end by 17 bases; junction bases not matched to a gene: 10. The chain's CDR3 is CASSQTDRAIHF. CDR3 nucleotide sequence: TGTGCCAGCAGCCAAACCGACAGGGCAATCCACTTT.

This clonotype has only a few counts. This chain connects TRBV20-1 to TRBJ1-5, with D possibly TRBD1 on 5 matching bases. CDR1 and CDR2 (germline): DFQATT, SNEGSKA (reference sequence). The germline V and J ends were trimmed by 6 bases and 0 bases, with 15 bases remaining between them. The CDR3 sequence is 15 residues long. CDR3 DNA: TGCAGTGCCTTCAGGACACCATATAGCAATCAGCCCCAGCATTTT. As protein: CSAFRTPYSNQPQHF.

In its sample, this clonotype was seen a few times. The V call is TRBV12-3 or TRBV12-4, the J call TRBJ1-1, with a weak D call TRBD1 (5 bases). This CDR3 region has 15 residues. V dropped 6 bases and J dropped 2 bases, with 16 bases sitting between them. The DNA of the CDR3 is TGTGCCAGCAGCACCTCTACAGGCGGAAACACTGAAGCTTTCTTT. Amino acids: CASSTSTGGNTEAFF.

This clonotype was detected many times. The chain links TRBV7-2 to TRBJ2-7, with D possibly matching TRBD1 (5 bases). Germline V gene lookup returns CDR1 SGHTA and CDR2 FQGNSA. V was clipped by 1 base and J by 6 bases, with 10 bases between them. The CDR3 extends over 13 amino acids. The CDR3 DNA reads TGTGCCAGCAGCTTAGAAGGGGCCCTCGAGCAGTACTTC. Translated: CASSLEGALEQYF.

The J gene is TRBJ2-7, the V gene TRBV28; 7 bases are shared with TRBD1. J lost 2 bases, V lost 6 bases, and 4 bases had no gene match. Germline assignment: CDR1 MDHEN and CDR2 SYDVKM. This CDR3 has 13 residues. The CDR3 sequence is CASRKDRAYEQYF. The CDR3 region has the DNA TGTGCCAGCAGAAAAGACAGGGCCTACGAGCAGTACTTC.

The chain couples TRBV7-3 to TRBJ2-6; D gene ambiguous. The ends were cut back, 5 bases at V and 0 bases at J, with 11 bases in the middle. Germline V gene sequence: CDR1 SGHTA, CDR2 FQGTGA. There are 16 residues in the CDR3. The chain's CDR3 is CASSLPNPSGANVLTF. In DNA, the CDR3 is TGTGCCAGCAGCCTACCGAACCCCTCTGGGGCCAACGTCCTGACTTTC.

This rearrangement joins TRBV20-1 to TRBJ2-3, with D possibly being TRBD2 (5 bases). Trimming stripped 4 bases from V and 6 bases from J, with 20 bases between. The germline V gene has CDR1 DFQATT and CDR2 SNEGSKA (reference sequence). The CDR3 covers 15 residues. This CDR3 is CSAKNIASHADTQYF. The CDR3 bases are TGCAGTGCTAAAAATATAGCGTCCCACGCTGATACGCAGTATTTT.

This chain links TRBV30 with TRBJ1-1; tentatively, D is TRBD1 (5 bases). CDR3 size: 14 residues. The V and J ends lost 2 bases and 4 bases respectively, with 14 bases between them. CDR1 is GTSNPN, CDR2 SVGIG, per germline (reference sequence). CDR3 in DNA: TGTGCCTGGAGTTTGGGGGTCGAGGGCACTGAAGCTTTCTTT. It yields the protein CAWSLGVEGTEAFF.

The chain uses TRBV3-1 and TRBJ1-1, with a possible D match to TRBD1 (5 bases). The germline V and J ends were trimmed by 4 bases and 1 base, with 16 bases remaining between them. The CDR3 is 16 residues long. Germline V gene sequence: CDR1 LGHDT, CDR2 YNNKEL (reference sequence). The CDR3 loop is CASSLQGPRSNTEAFF. CDR3 nucleotides: TGTGCCAGCAGCCTTCAGGGCCCCCGGTCGAACACTGAAGCTTTCTTT.

The rearrangement links TRBV3-1 to TRBJ2-1, with 12 bases lining up with TRBD2. Germline CDR1 reads LGHDT; CDR2 reads YNNKEL (reference sequence). The ends lost 0 bases at V and 8 bases at J; junction bases unmatched: 11. The CDR3 extends over 18 amino acids. The CDR3 DNA follows: TGTGCCAGCAGCCAAGATGGGCTAGCGGGAGGGCTTGTACATGAGCAGTTCTTC. It is translated as CASSQDGLAGGLVHEQFF.

V gene TRBV4-1 combines with J gene TRBJ2-1, with D perhaps TRBD1 or TRBD2 (5 bases each). The CDR3 covers 18 residues. Germline-derived CDR1 and CDR2 are MGHRA and YSYEKL. The V end was cut by 0 bases, the J end by 0 bases, with 15 bases between. The CDR3 reads CASSQDPGTVSSYNEQFF. CDR3 in DNA: TGCGCCAGCAGCCAAGACCCGGGGACCGTCAGCTCCTACAATGAGCAGTTCTTC.

This clonotype appeared many times. The chain joins TRBV5-1 to TRBJ2-7, with D possibly called TRBD1 or TRBD2 (5 bases each). CDR1 is SGHRS and CDR2 is YFSETQ in the germline V gene. V was shortened by 4 bases and J by 0 bases, with 11 bases between the two germline ends. CDR3 size: 14 residues. Here the CDR3 reads CASSLGRPSYEQYF. CDR3 coding DNA: TGCGCCAGCAGCCTGGGACGGCCCTCCTACGAGCAGTACTTC.